These T cell receptor beta chains were read from a single sample in a study of cytomegalovirus exposure and HLA in healthy donors. Sequencing used immunoSEQ multiplex PCR; TCRdb keeps in-frame clones, though not all of them. The sample consists of approximately 170,000 clones, around 68% of them appearing once. Sequences were obtained from PBMCs. These receptors all stem from a woman between 35 and 50 years old in good health and CMV-seropositive. The CDR3 runs from the conserved cysteine through the conserved F or W. Each record gives: J gene, clone size, V gene, D gene, CDR3 protein, CDR3 DNA. D genes are given only for firm matches. The size entry is marked missing in some rows and otherwise reads once, few, many or a size class.

J gene: TRBJ2-7; clone size: .; V gene: TRBV11-1; D gene: TRBD1; CDR3 protein: CASSRDRPTTHEQYF; CDR3 DNA: TGTGCCAGCAGCCGGGACAGGCCAACCACCCACGAGCAGTACTTC
J gene: TRBJ2-7; clone size: .; V gene: TRBV5-1; D gene: .; CDR3 protein: CASSLEITSFYEQYF; CDR3 DNA: TGCGCCAGCAGCTTGGAAATTACTAGCTTCTACGAGCAGTACTTC
J gene: TRBJ2-7; clone size: .; V gene: TRBV19; D gene: .; CDR3 protein: CASRPGGDSYEQYF; CDR3 DNA: TGTGCCAGTAGACCCGGGGGTGACTCCTACGAGCAGTACTTC
J gene: TRBJ2-7; clone size: .; V gene: TRBV5-1; D gene: TRBD2; CDR3 protein: CASSQGLYEQYF; CDR3 DNA: TGCGCCAGCAGCCAGGGACTATACGAGCAGTACTTC
J gene: TRBJ1-3; clone size: .; V gene: TRBV27; D gene: .; CDR3 protein: CASRQYSGNTIYF; CDR3 DNA: TGTGCCAGCAGACAGTACTCTGGAAACACCATATATTTT
J gene: TRBJ2-5; clone size: few; V gene: TRBV4-2; D gene: TRBD2; CDR3 protein: CASSQRVGLAGIETQYF; CDR3 DNA: TGTGCCAGCAGCCAAAGAGTGGGACTAGCGGGAATTGAGACCCAGTACTTC
J gene: TRBJ2-3; clone size: .; V gene: TRBV7-9; D gene: .; CDR3 protein: CASSPLGGSSTDTQYF; CDR3 DNA: TGTGCCAGCAGCCCACTAGGGGGTTCCAGCACAGATACGCAGTATTTT
J gene: TRBJ2-4; clone size: .; V gene: TRBV6-6; D gene: TRBD2; CDR3 protein: CASSYSPAGENIQYF; CDR3 DNA: TGTGCCAGCAGTTACTCGCCAGCGGGAGAAAACATTCAGTACTTC
J gene: TRBJ1-6; clone size: once; V gene: TRBV13; D gene: TRBD1; CDR3 protein: CASSGSGGSSYNSPLHF; CDR3 DNA: TGTGCCAGCAGCGGGTCAGGGGGCAGCTCCTATAATTCACCCCTCCACTTT
J gene: TRBJ2-7; clone size: .; V gene: TRBV28; D gene: .; CDR3 protein: CASSLGGSNPYEQYF; CDR3 DNA: TGTGCCAGCAGTTTGGGCGGGTCTAACCCCTACGAGCAGTACTTC
J gene: TRBJ2-3; clone size: .; V gene: TRBV5-8; D gene: .; CDR3 protein: CASSNGRLAQDTQYF; CDR3 DNA: TGTGCCAGCAGCAATGGGAGGTTAGCGCAAGATACGCAGTATTTT
J gene: TRBJ2-1; clone size: few; V gene: TRBV15; D gene: TRBD2; CDR3 protein: CATSRGLAGHNEQFF; CDR3 DNA: TGTGCCACCAGCAGAGGCCTAGCGGGGCACAATGAGCAGTTCTTC
J gene: TRBJ2-5; clone size: .; V gene: TRBV2; D gene: .; CDR3 protein: CASSVRGSFQETQYF; CDR3 DNA: TGTGCCAGCAGTGTCCGAGGTTCGTTCCAAGAGACCCAGTACTTC
J gene: TRBJ1-2; clone size: .; V gene: TRBV19; D gene: .; CDR3 protein: CASSLQTANYGYTF; CDR3 DNA: TGTGCCAGTAGTCTCCAGACAGCTAACTATGGCTACACCTTC
J gene: TRBJ2-7; clone size: .; V gene: TRBV5-1; D gene: TRBD1; CDR3 protein: CASSFLGQGDYEQYF; CDR3 DNA: TGCGCCAGCAGCTTTCTGGGACAGGGGGATTACGAGCAGTACTTC
J gene: TRBJ1-1; clone size: .; V gene: TRBV28; D gene: .; CDR3 protein: CASSFQVIRNTEAFF; CDR3 DNA: TGTGCCAGCAGTTTCCAAGTGATTAGGAACACTGAAGCTTTCTTT
J gene: TRBJ2-2; clone size: .; V gene: TRBV27; D gene: TRBD2; CDR3 protein: CASSLRASGSTGELFF; CDR3 DNA: TGTGCCAGCAGTTTAAGGGCTAGCGGGAGCACCGGGGAGCTGTTTTTT
J gene: TRBJ2-7; clone size: few; V gene: TRBV27; D gene: TRBD2; CDR3 protein: CASSLWGTSGRNEQYF; CDR3 DNA: TGTGCCAGCAGTTTGTGGGGGACTAGCGGGAGAAACGAGCAGTACTTC
J gene: TRBJ1-1; clone size: .; V gene: TRBV4-2; D gene: .; CDR3 protein: CASSQLGVGANTEAFF; CDR3 DNA: TGTGCCAGCAGCCAGCTAGGTGTGGGGGCGAACACTGAAGCTTTCTTT
J gene: TRBJ1-5; clone size: .; V gene: TRBV5-8; D gene: .; CDR3 protein: CASSLDGGRWPPAPQNF; CDR3 DNA: TGTGCCAGCAGCTTGGATGGGGGGAGGTGGCCCCCAGCGCCCCAGAATTTT
J gene: TRBJ2-7; clone size: .; V gene: TRBV7-9; D gene: TRBD1; CDR3 protein: CASGQGTRAEQYF; CDR3 DNA: TGTGCCAGCGGACAGGGGACTCGGGCCGAGCAGTACTTC
J gene: TRBJ1-1; clone size: .; V gene: TRBV6-5; D gene: .; CDR3 protein: CASTLTVNTEAFF; CDR3 DNA: TGTGCCAGCACCCTAACGGTGAACACTGAAGCTTTCTTT
J gene: TRBJ1-6; clone size: .; V gene: TRBV7-2; D gene: TRBD1; CDR3 protein: CASSLDRGRNSPLHF; CDR3 DNA: TGTGCCAGCAGCTTAGATAGGGGGCGTAATTCACCCCTCCACTTT
J gene: TRBJ1-1; clone size: .; V gene: TRBV29-1; D gene: .; CDR3 protein: CSVGNPSSTEAFF; CDR3 DNA: TGCAGCGTTGGAAACCCTTCGAGCACTGAAGCTTTCTTT
J gene: TRBJ1-2; clone size: .; V gene: TRBV7-2; D gene: TRBD1; CDR3 protein: CASSSGQNYGYTF; CDR3 DNA: TGTGCCAGCAGCTCGGGACAGAACTATGGCTACACCTTC
J gene: TRBJ2-7; clone size: .; V gene: TRBV6-5; D gene: TRBD2; CDR3 protein: CASSRGLAATYEQYF; CDR3 DNA: TGTGCCAGCAGCCGAGGACTAGCGGCAACCTACGAGCAGTACTTC
J gene: TRBJ2-6; clone size: .; V gene: TRBV25-1; D gene: TRBD1; CDR3 protein: CASSARTGFVSGANVLTF; CDR3 DNA: TGTGCCAGCAGTGCCCGGACAGGTTTCGTCTCTGGGGCCAACGTCCTGACTTTC
J gene: TRBJ1-2; clone size: .; V gene: TRBV6-5; D gene: TRBD1; CDR3 protein: CASSPGGTGHGYTF; CDR3 DNA: TGTGCCAGCAGTCCCGGCGGGACAGGGCATGGCTACACCTTC
J gene: TRBJ2-1; clone size: .; V gene: TRBV7-8; D gene: .; CDR3 protein: CASSDGAGALNEQFF; CDR3 DNA: TGTGCCAGCAGCGACGGTGCGGGGGCCCTCAATGAGCAGTTCTTC
J gene: TRBJ2-4; clone size: .; V gene: TRBV2; D gene: TRBD2; CDR3 protein: CASSDQRGGRLAKNIQYF; CDR3 DNA: TGTGCCAGCAGTGATCAGCGGGGGGGCCGGTTAGCCAAAAACATTCAGTACTTC
J gene: TRBJ2-5; clone size: few; V gene: TRBV25-1; D gene: TRBD2; CDR3 protein: CASSVGLAEMPETQYF; CDR3 DNA: TGTGCCAGCAGTGTCGGACTAGCGGAAATGCCGGAGACCCAGTACTTC
J gene: TRBJ2-3; clone size: once; V gene: TRBV5-4; D gene: TRBD1; CDR3 protein: CASSPGGSWTDTQYF; CDR3 DNA: TGTGCCAGCAGTCCAGGGGGCTCGTGGACAGATACGCAGTATTTT
J gene: TRBJ1-4; clone size: once; V gene: TRBV18; D gene: .; CDR3 protein: CASSYGRVMATNEKLFF; CDR3 DNA: TGTGCCAGCTCGTATGGCAGGGTAATGGCGACTAATGAAAAACTGTTTTTT
J gene: TRBJ1-5; clone size: .; V gene: TRBV28; D gene: .; CDR3 protein: CASSSLSHQPQHF; CDR3 DNA: TGTGCCAGCAGTTCCCTTAGCCATCAGCCCCAGCATTTT
J gene: TRBJ1-5; clone size: .; V gene: TRBV6-1; D gene: TRBD1; CDR3 protein: CASSAKSGTGGDQPQHF; CDR3 DNA: TGTGCCAGCAGTGCCAAGTCGGGGACAGGGGGCGATCAGCCCCAGCATTTT
J gene: TRBJ1-2; clone size: .; V gene: TRBV7-9; D gene: .; CDR3 protein: CASSVTATSYGYTF; CDR3 DNA: TGTGCCAGCAGCGTGACAGCTACGTCCTATGGCTACACCTTC
J gene: TRBJ1-3; clone size: .; V gene: TRBV7-2; D gene: .; CDR3 protein: CASSLATVGTIYF; CDR3 DNA: TGTGCCAGCAGCTTAGCAACAGTTGGCACCATATATTTT
J gene: TRBJ1-1; clone size: .; V gene: TRBV25-1; D gene: .; CDR3 protein: CASSGQVGGRMNTEAFF; CDR3 DNA: TGTGCCAGCAGTGGCCAAGTGGGGGGTCGGATGAACACTGAAGCTTTCTTT
J gene: TRBJ1-3; clone size: .; V gene: TRBV5-4; D gene: .; CDR3 protein: CASSLEGHLAPGNTIYF; CDR3 DNA: TGTGCCAGCAGCTTGGAGGGACACTTGGCGCCCGGAAACACCATATATTTT
J gene: TRBJ2-7; clone size: .; V gene: TRBV11-2; D gene: .; CDR3 protein: CASSLGAGVYEQYF; CDR3 DNA: TGTGCCAGCAGCTTAGGTGCAGGGGTGTACGAGCAGTACTTC
J gene: TRBJ2-7; clone size: few; V gene: TRBV9; D gene: .; CDR3 protein: CASSWAGTYEQYF; CDR3 DNA: TGTGCCAGCAGTTGGGCGGGGACCTACGAGCAGTACTTC
J gene: TRBJ1-1; clone size: .; V gene: TRBV6-1; D gene: .; CDR3 protein: CASTRQENTEAFF; CDR3 DNA: TGTGCCAGCACGCGACAGGAGAACACTGAAGCTTTCTTT
J gene: TRBJ2-2; clone size: .; V gene: TRBV27; D gene: TRBD2; CDR3 protein: CASSLLTSGRNTGELFF; CDR3 DNA: TGTGCCAGCAGTTTATTGACTAGCGGGAGAAACACCGGGGAGCTGTTTTTT
J gene: TRBJ2-5; clone size: few; V gene: TRBV4-2; D gene: TRBD2; CDR3 protein: CASSLRLAGGETQYF; CDR3 DNA: TGTGCCAGCAGCCTAAGACTAGCGGGAGGGGAGACCCAGTACTTC
J gene: TRBJ1-4; clone size: .; V gene: TRBV7-9; D gene: .; CDR3 protein: CAMTQGQGEKLFF; CDR3 DNA: TGTGCCATGACCCAGGGGCAGGGTGAAAAACTGTTTTTT